This T cell receptor (beta chain) was documented in a study of T-cell memory formation after mild COVID-19. Study-level background: In these data, TCR clusters were largely donor specific.

This clonotype was picked up many times. Its antigen is as yet unknown. The study, taken as a whole, reports: CM and EM subsets held most contracting CD4+ clones; EMRA held CD8+ ones. Memory sampled before infection contained some responding clones, suggesting cross-reactive memory joined.

The germline V gene encodes CDR1 KGHSH and CDR2 LQKENI. The CDR3 length is 14 residues. V dropped 3 bases and J dropped 2 bases, with 11 bases sitting between them. Libraries for TCRalpha and TCRbeta carried sample barcodes and unique molecular identifiers via 5'RACE. TCRdb reprocessed the 5' RACE reads with MiXCR, giving one entry per CDR3 protein. Among hundreds of thousands of distinct CDR3 sequences listed, 15% to 20% were seen once. The source material was PBMCs or a T cell subset sorted from them (not recorded which). This clonotype was obtained from an adult woman who had mild COVID-19 (a few samples of this study predate the infection). Cell type and time point are not known. This sequence joins TRBV18 and TRBJ2-7; D unresolved. CDR3 in DNA: TGTGCCAGCTCACCTTTTCAGTCTGCCTACGAGCAGTACTTC. Encoded protein: CASSPFQSAYEQYF.